This entry lists 28 T cell receptor beta chains sequenced from one sample in a study of blood T cells in healthy people across ages. A second PCR of 7 to 11 cycles used a sample-barcoded 5' primer and a J-beta primer mix. TCRdb fed the 5' RACE reads into MiXCR, producing one record per CDR3 protein. The repertoire consists of just under 550,000 distinct CDR3 sequences, with around 24% occurring once and the leading ten covering just over 8.5%. These same records also appear under a second study, on T cells of mothers and their children.

Material: blood. The receptors derive from a boy aged 10-17 years in good health.

In DNA form, the CDR3 reads TGTGCCAGCAGCGGACAGGGGATCGGGGCTGGTCACATTCAGTACTTC. Residues: CASSGQGIGAGHIQYF. The chain recombines TRBV7-2 with TRBJ2-4; 9 bases are a match to TRBD1. This CDR3 has 16 amino acids. J gave up 8 bases and V 5 bases, and 13 bases lay outside the gene matches. Germline CDR1 is SGHTA and CDR2 is FQGNSA.

This chain connects TRBV20-1 to TRBJ2-5; no clear D. V dropped 0 bases and J dropped 2 bases, with 25 bases sitting between them. This CDR3 is built from 19 residues. The germline V gene has CDR1 DFQATT and CDR2 SNEGSKA (reference sequence). The CDR3 DNA reads TGCAGTGCTAGAGATTCGACACCCCCTACCGAGTATATTCAAGAGACCCAGTACTTC. Protein sequence: CSARDSTPPTEYIQETQYF.

This chain links TRBV7-9 with TRBJ2-2, with 8 bases that match TRBD2. CDR1 is SEHNR, CDR2 FQNEAQ, per germline (reference sequence). The V gene end was trimmed by 6 bases and the J gene end by 1 base; junction bases not matched to a gene: 10. CDR3 length: 17 residues. The CDR3 is CASRRSSGGRNTGELFF. In nucleotides, the CDR3 is TGTGCCAGCAGGCGCTCCTCGGGGGGGCGGAACACCGGGGAGCTGTTTTTT.

The chain has TRBV11-2 and TRBJ1-1, with 8 bases aligning to TRBD1. The germline CDR1 and CDR2 sequences are SGHAT and FQNNGV. Trimming took 1 base from V and 7 from J; bases not matched to a gene: 5. The CDR3 totals 14 residues. The CDR3 spells CASSLGTGKGEAFF. The CDR3 region has the DNA TGTGCCAGCAGCTTAGGGACAGGGAAGGGTGAAGCTTTCTTT.

The chain uses TRBV18 and TRBJ2-5, with D possibly matching TRBD1 (5 bases). The CDR3 sequence is 15 residues long. Trimming pared 2 bases from V and 4 bases from J, leaving 14 bases between. Germline-derived CDR1 and CDR2 are KGHSH and LQKENI. The CDR3 DNA is TGTGCCAGCTCACCAGCGGCAGGGAAATCAGAGACCCAGTACTTC. As protein: CASSPAAGKSETQYF.

This clonotype was counted many times. The V gene is TRBV29-1, the J gene TRBJ2-1; 12 bases match TRBD2. V shed 7 bases, J shed 12 bases, and the junction held 10 bases outside the gene matches. The CDR3 sequence is 13 residues long. Per germline, CDR1 SQVTM and CDR2 ANQGSEA. CDR3 nucleotide sequence: TGCAGCGCCGATCCTAGCGGGAGGGCGATGCAGTTCTTC. Its translation: CSADPSGRAMQFF.

This clonotype was found a few times. The chain recombines TRBV3-1 with TRBJ2-5, with TRBD2 as a possible D gene (6 bases). The CDR3 sequence is 18 residues long. Trimming left V 0 bases short and J 4 bases short, with 21 bases between. Germline loops: CDR1 LGHDT, CDR2 YNNKEL (reference sequence). Here the CDR3 DNA reads TGTGCCAGCAGCCAAGAGATCGTGCTAGTGGGGGGAGGAGAGACCCAGTACTTC. It yields the protein CASSQEIVLVGGGETQYF.

This clonotype was seen a few times. This chain connects TRBV2 to TRBJ1-4, with D possibly matching TRBD1 (6 bases). The V gene's germline CDR1 is SNHLY and CDR2 FYNNEI. Trimming took 6 bases from V and 5 from J, leaving 13 bases between them. The CDR3 sequence is 14 residues long. CDR3 in DNA: TGTGCCAGCAGGCCCAGGGGTAGGAATGAAAAACTGTTTTTT. The encoded protein is CASRPRGRNEKLFF.

V gene TRBV2 combines with J gene TRBJ1-1; no definite D call. CDR1 is SNHLY and CDR2 is FYNNEI in the germline V gene. V was pared by 3 bases and J by 3 bases, with 11 bases between. This CDR3 contains 14 residues. CDR3 residues: CASSDGNMDTEAFF. The CDR3 DNA follows: TGTGCCAGCAGTGACGGCAACATGGACACTGAAGCTTTCTTT.

The chain links TRBV15 to TRBJ2-5; the D is unclear. Germline V lookup: CDR1 LNHNV, CDR2 YYDKDF (reference sequence). Trimming shortened V by 3 bases and J by 5 bases, and 13 bases separated the two germline ends. This CDR3 is 14 amino acids long. Here the CDR3 DNA reads TGTGCCACCAGCAGTCCCCTTTACTCCGAGACCCAGTACTTC. This encodes CATSSPLYSETQYF.

There are a few counts of this clonotype. The rearrangement uses TRBV7-2 and TRBJ1-2; 7 nucleotides line up with TRBD1. After removal of 4 bases from V and 6 bases from J, the junction contained 8 bases not matched to a gene. CDR3 length equals 14 residues. Germline CDR1 SGHTA, CDR2 FQGNSA. CDR3 in amino acids: CASSSFRDRDGYTF. In nucleotides, the CDR3 is TGTGCCAGCAGCTCTTTCCGGGACAGAGATGGCTACACCTTC. The full variable domain, its missing parts supplied by reference TRBV7-2 and TRBJ1-2, is GAGVSQSPSNKVTEKGKDVELRCDPISGHTALYWYRQSLGQGLEFLIYFQGNSAPDKSGLPSDRFSAERTGGSVSTLTIQRTQQEDSAVYLCASSSFRDRDGYTFGSGTRLTVV.

V usage is TRBV27 and J usage is TRBJ2-7; 8 nucleotides agree with TRBD2. J was trimmed by 0 bases and V by 9 bases; bases with no gene match: 16. CDR3 length: 17 residues. Germline V gene sequence: CDR1 MNHEY, CDR2 SMNVEV (reference sequence). CDR3 nucleotide sequence: TGTGCCAGTAAGGGACTGGCGGGGGGCCATTCCTCCTACGAGCAGTACTTC. It is translated as CASKGLAGGHSSYEQYF.

The genes are TRBV5-6 and TRBJ2-7; TRBD1 agrees at 7 bases. V was clipped by 4 bases and J by 4 bases; unmatched bases: 5. Germline V lookup: CDR1 SGHDT, CDR2 YYEEEE. The CDR3 consists of 13 residues. In DNA form, the CDR3 reads TGTGCCAGCAGCAGGGACAGTGCGTACGAGCAGTACTTC. Residues: CASSRDSAYEQYF.

Only a few counts were recorded for this clonotype. The rearrangement uses TRBV20-1 and TRBJ2-3; D gene ambiguous. Germline V CDR1 and CDR2: DFQATT, SNEGSKA (reference sequence). The V end was cut by 5 bases, the J end by 5 bases, with 8 bases between. The CDR3 length is 11 residues. The CDR3 coding sequence is TGCAGTGCTTCAAACAGAGATACGCAGTATTTT. It specifies CSASNRDTQYF.

The CDR3 here is CAISESILGGAGYTF. CDR3 in DNA: TGTGCCATCAGTGAGTCCATCTTAGGGGGAGCTGGCTACACCTTC. The V gene is TRBV10-3, the J gene TRBJ1-2, with D possibly being TRBD1 (6 bases). The CDR3 consists of 15 residues. Per the germline V gene, CDR1 is ENHRY and CDR2 is SYGVKD. The V end was cut by 0 bases, the J end by 7 bases, with 15 bases between.

In its sample, this clonotype was seen a few times. The chain uses TRBV20-1 and TRBJ2-7; D tentatively reads TRBD1 or TRBD2 (6 bases each). Germline CDR1 reads DFQATT; CDR2 reads SNEGSKA (reference sequence). Trimming cost V 3 bases and J 5 bases, with 20 bases left between them. CDR3 length equals 15 residues. This CDR3 is CSARLLGGFIDEQYF. CDR3 coding DNA: TGCAGTGCTAGGCTCTTAGGGGGGTTTATCGACGAGCAGTACTTC.

The genes are TRBV29-1 and TRBJ1-2; D possibly corresponds to TRBD1 (6 bases). The germline V and J ends were trimmed by 4 bases and 7 bases, with 13 bases remaining between them. The CDR3 loop spans 12 amino acids. Germline V gene sequence: CDR1 SQVTM, CDR2 ANQGSEA. The CDR3 spells CSVAQIGGGYTF. The CDR3 bases are TGCAGCGTTGCACAAATAGGGGGTGGCTACACCTTC.

The chain uses TRBV20-1 and TRBJ2-1; D is uncertain. CDR3 length: 14 residues. In germline, CDR1 is DFQATT, CDR2 SNEGSKA (reference sequence). Trimming shortened V by 6 bases and J by 1 base, and 13 bases separated the two germline ends. The CDR3 DNA reads as TGCAGTGCCAGACGCAGAACATCCTACAATGAGCAGTTCTTC. Protein: CSARRRTSYNEQFF.

This clonotype has only a few counts. The chain carries TRBV7-2 and TRBJ2-3; no reliable D call. V lost 1 base, J lost 2 bases, and 7 bases lay in between. Looked up from germline, CDR1 is SGHTA and CDR2 is FQGNSA. The CDR3 has 14 residues. This chain's CDR3 is CASSLVLDTDTQYF. In DNA, the CDR3 is TGTGCCAGCAGCTTAGTCCTCGACACAGATACGCAGTATTTT.

The rearrangement joins TRBV27 to TRBJ2-5; weak D call: TRBD2 (5 bases). From germline, CDR1 is MNHEY and CDR2 SMNVEV (reference sequence). The germline V and J ends were trimmed by 7 bases and 2 bases, with 17 bases remaining between them. The CDR3 loop spans 15 amino acids. The CDR3 protein is CASNLRGTNQETQYF. DNA of the CDR3: TGTGCCAGCAACCTCCGGGGTACGAATCAAGAGACCCAGTACTTC.

The CDR3 loop is CASSYRDSYEQYF. The DNA of the CDR3 is TGTGCCAGCAGTTACCGGGACAGCTACGAGCAGTACTTC. V and J are TRBV6-5 and TRBJ2-7, with TRBD1 matching 7 bases. Germline-derived CDR1 and CDR2 are MNHEY and SVGAGI. Trimming removed 2 bases from V and 3 bases from J; junction bases left unmatched: 1. There are 13 residues in the CDR3.

A few counts support this clonotype. This CDR3 is CAGTRAGTGTNYGYTF. The CDR3 nucleotides read TGTGCCGGCACTCGTGCCGGGACAGGCACTAACTATGGCTACACCTTC. This chain joins TRBV12-3 or TRBV12-4 and TRBJ1-2; 8 positions match TRBD1. CDR3 size: 16 residues. V dropped 11 bases and J dropped 0; count of bases not matched to a gene: 14.

V gene TRBV7-9 combines with J gene TRBJ2-7, with TRBD2 identical over 7 bases. The CDR3 sequence is 16 residues long. Germline V gene data show CDR1 as SEHNR and CDR2 as FQNEAQ (reference sequence). J was trimmed by 2 bases and V by 5 bases; bases with no gene match: 12. CDR3 DNA sequence: TGTGCCAGCAGCCCCTATACTAGCGACTCTCCCTACGAGCAGTACTTC. It is translated as CASSPYTSDSPYEQYF.

This clonotype was found a few times. The V gene is TRBV4-3, the J gene TRBJ2-3; 7 positions match TRBD2. The CDR3 consists of 13 residues. Germline values: CDR1 LGHNA, CDR2 YSLEER. V trimming: 4 bases; J trimming: 5 bases; junction bases outside the gene matches: 3. Here the CDR3 reads CASSPRERDTQYF. In nucleotides, the CDR3 is TGCGCCAGCAGCCCGCGGGAGAGAGATACGCAGTATTTT.

Worth noting for this clonotype: This is likely a read error, given that the CDR3 carries no conserved phenylalanine or tryptophan at its end. Because the CDR3's place on the DNA is in doubt, the DNA is left out and the CDR3 is given as listed by TCRdb. The chain uses TRBV20-1 and TRBJ1-6; TRBD1, the table's D call, was not compared with the DNA. The CDR3 comprises 16 residues, both ends counted. From germline, CDR1 is DFQATT and CDR2 SNEGSKA (reference sequence). CDR3 sequence: CSTPQGQSPYNSPLLP.

This chain uses TRBV6-1 with TRBJ1-6, with 7 bases fitting TRBD1. From germline, CDR1 is MNHNS and CDR2 SASEGT. The CDR3 extends over 14 amino acids. J gave up 10 bases and V 2 bases, and 5 bases lay outside the gene matches. CDR3 amino acids: CASSERRGQSPLHF. Here the CDR3 DNA reads TGTGCCAGCAGTGAACGCAGGGGACAGTCACCCCTCCACTTT.

V is TRBV29-1 and J is TRBJ2-2; D gene uncertain. This CDR3 comprises 13 residues. The germline V gene encodes CDR1 SQVTM and CDR2 ANQGSEA. The CDR3 reads CRLQWDFTGELFF. CDR3 in DNA: TGCCGCCTCCAGTGGGATTTCACCGGGGAGCTGTTTTTT.

The J gene is TRBJ2-4, the V gene TRBV27; D remains ambiguous. The CDR3 covers 14 residues. In germline, CDR1 is MNHEY, CDR2 SMNVEV (reference sequence). The germline V and J ends were trimmed by 6 bases and 1 base, with 10 bases remaining between them. The CDR3 nucleotides are TGTGCCAGCAGCCGCTCCGCGGCCAAAAACATTCAGTACTTC. The encoded protein is CASSRSAAKNIQYF.